This T cell receptor beta chain was found in a study of cytomegalovirus exposure and HLA in healthy donors. Overall study context: The approximately 130 validation repertoires and the approximately 670 first-cohort repertoires shared a platform, a later analysis reported. Study-wide results and caveats: Cytomegalovirus status was reportedly diagnosed by the classifier with high sensitivity and specificity. Rare TCR sequences dominated, though some public TCRs recurred in many donors. The study flagged around 150 TCR beta chains as cytomegalovirus-associated.

Assay: immunoSEQ multiplex PCR; the TCRdb copy retains only in-frame clones and omits some. The repertoire includes roughly 240,000 clones, roughly 89% of them detected once, and approximately 2.5% sits in the top ten. Notes on this clone: The antigen remains undetermined.

The CDR3 has 14 residues. Per the germline V gene, CDR1 is SGHAT and CDR2 is FQNNGV. The V end lost 5 bases, the J end lost 4 bases, and 11 bases lay between the germline ends. Specimen: PBMCs. The clonotype originates from a man aged 18 to 29 in good health and CMV-seronegative. The chain combines TRBV11-2 with TRBJ2-2; D perhaps matches TRBD2 (5 bases). Written as DNA, the CDR3 is TGTGCCAGCAGCATAACTCGGGGCACCGGGGAGCTGTTTTTT. Translated: CASSITRGTGELFF.